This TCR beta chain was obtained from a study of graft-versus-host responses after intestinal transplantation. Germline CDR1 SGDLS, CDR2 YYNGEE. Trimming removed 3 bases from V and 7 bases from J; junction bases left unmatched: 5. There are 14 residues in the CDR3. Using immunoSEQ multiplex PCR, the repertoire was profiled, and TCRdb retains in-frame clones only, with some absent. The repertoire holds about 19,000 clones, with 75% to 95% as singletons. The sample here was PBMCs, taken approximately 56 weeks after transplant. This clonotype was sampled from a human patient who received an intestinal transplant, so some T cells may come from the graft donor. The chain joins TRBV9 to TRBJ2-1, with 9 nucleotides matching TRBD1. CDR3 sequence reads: CASSDRDRANEQFF. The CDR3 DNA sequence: TGTGCCAGCAGCGACCGGGACAGGGCAAATGAGCAGTTCTTC. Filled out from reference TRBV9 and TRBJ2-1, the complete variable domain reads DSGVTQTPKHLITATGQRVTLRCSPRSGDLSVYWYQQSLDQGLQFLIQYYNGEERAKGNILERFSAQQFPDLHSELNLSSLELGDSALYFCASSDRDRANEQFFGPGTRLTVL.